A single sample gave rise to the 11 T cell receptor beta chains below, sequenced in a study of PD-1 blockade in classical Hodgkin lymphoma. This sample's time point: cycle 4 day 1 (C4D1), after 6 weeks of nivolumab. With no exception, relapse followed autologous stem cell transplantation in all patients, and brentuximab vedotin exposure varied. Produced via immunoSEQ multiplex PCR; TCRdb's table is partial and in-frame only. The data hold tens of thousands of clones, with 70% to 75% observed a single time. The input for sequencing was peripheral blood mononuclear cells (PBMCs), taken before the fourth cycle of nivolumab. The source of these receptors is a human donor with classical Hodgkin lymphoma.

This clone was picked up a small number of times. J is TRBJ1-1 and V is TRBV18; the D gene is possibly TRBD1 (5 bases). The CDR3 extends over 15 amino acids. Trimming stripped 2 bases from V and 1 base from J, with 11 bases between. Germline CDR1 KGHSH, CDR2 LQKENI. CDR3: CASSPTRTPNTEAFF. The CDR3 bases are TGTGCCAGCTCACCAACTCGGACACCGAACACTGAAGCTTTCTTT.

CDR3 DNA sequence: TGTGCCAGCAGCCTCGGGACAGGGCGGGAGGGGCAAGAGACCCAGTACTTC. It specifies CASSLGTGREGQETQYF. V usage is TRBV5-8 and J usage is TRBJ2-5; D is possibly TRBD1 or TRBD2 (9 bases each). CDR1 and CDR2 (germline): SGHTS, YDEGEE. This CDR3 is 17 amino acids long. V lost 4 bases, J lost 2 bases, and 21 bases lay in between.

The chain has TRBV6-1 and TRBJ1-2, with D uncertain. CDR3 length equals 15 residues. The germline V gene encodes CDR1 MNHNS and CDR2 SASEGT. Trimming took 2 bases from V and 2 from J, leaving 12 bases between them. CDR3: CASSELNYKNYGYTF. The CDR3 coding sequence is TGTGCCAGCAGTGAACTAAATTATAAAAACTATGGCTACACCTTC.

V usage is TRBV7-2 and J usage is TRBJ2-3; 8 positions agree with TRBD2. Germline CDR1 SGHTA, CDR2 FQGNSA. The trim removed 5 bases at V and 4 bases at J, leaving 11 bases unmatched. The CDR3 has 16 amino acids. For the CDR3, the DNA is TGTGCCAGCAGCAACCGGGGGACTAGAACGTCAGATACGCAGTATTTT. It encodes CASSNRGTRTSDTQYF.

CDR3 in DNA: TGTGCCAGCAGCTTAAGTCAGGGGACTGAAGCTTTCTTT. The encoded protein is CASSLSQGTEAFF. The chain couples TRBV11-2 to TRBJ1-1, with D perhaps matching TRBD1 (6 bases). This CDR3 contains 13 residues. Germline values: CDR1 SGHAT, CDR2 FQNNGV. V gave up 2 bases and J gave up 5 bases, with 9 bases separating them.

This sequence joins TRBV11-2 and TRBJ2-7; 8 nucleotides match TRBD1. CDR1 SGHAT and CDR2 FQNNGV come from the germline V gene. The CDR3 runs to 16 residues. V shed 5 bases and J 4 bases; nucleotides not matched to a gene: 13. Here the CDR3 DNA reads TGTGCCAGCAGCCCGCTTAGGAGACAGGGGAGTTACGAGCAGTACTTC. Its translation is CASSPLRRQGSYEQYF.

As DNA, the CDR3 is TGTGCCAGCAGCTTAGGGGTTTTCACAGATACGCAGTATTTT. Translated: CASSLGVFTDTQYF. V gene TRBV7-2 combines with J gene TRBJ2-3; the D is unclear. The CDR3 runs 14 residues. V lost 1 base, J lost 2 bases, and 7 bases lay in between. From germline, CDR1 is SGHTA and CDR2 FQGNSA.

The DNA for the CDR3 is TGTGCCAGCAGTTTGGACGGGAATTCACCCCTCCACTTT. Its translation is CASSLDGNSPLHF. The chain links TRBV7-3 to TRBJ1-6; no firm D call. The germline V and J ends were trimmed by 6 bases and 7 bases, with 10 bases remaining between them. This CDR3 contains 13 residues. CDR1 and CDR2 from the germline V gene are SGHTA and FQGTGA.

This chain connects TRBV28 to TRBJ2-7, with TRBD1 matching over 10 bases. Germline V gene data show CDR1 as MDHEN and CDR2 as SYDVKM. This CDR3 is built from 16 residues. With V trimmed by 7 bases and J by 1 base, 10 bases remained unmatched. CDR3 amino acids: CASTINPGQGSYEQYF. The CDR3 region has the DNA TGTGCCAGCACCATTAACCCGGGACAGGGGTCCTACGAGCAGTACTTC.

V gene TRBV4-3 combines with J gene TRBJ1-1, with D possibly matching TRBD1 (5 bases). V dropped 6 bases and J dropped 1 base, with 15 bases sitting between them. The CDR3 contains 15 residues. CDR1 and CDR2 (germline): LGHNA, YSLEER. The CDR3 region is CASRRQPVGNTEAFF. Written as DNA, the CDR3 is TGCGCCAGCAGACGACAGCCGGTCGGGAACACTGAAGCTTTCTTT.

The V and J genes are TRBV10-3 and TRBJ2-6; TRBD1 might be the D (6 bases). Germline values: CDR1 ENHRY, CDR2 SYGVKD. The germline V and J ends were trimmed by 4 bases and 4 bases, with 11 bases remaining between them. The CDR3 has 15 residues. CDR3 sequence: CAISGTGPGANVLTF. The CDR3 DNA reads as TGTGCCATCAGTGGAACAGGGCCCGGGGCCAACGTCCTGACTTTC.